This T cell receptor (beta chain) was sequenced for a study of blood T cell repertoires in COVID-19. Study summary: Some COVID-19 samples were acute and others convalescent; all came from the United States, Italy and Spain. Sources were T cells, B-cell-depleted T cells, or PBMCs; the material itself was cDNA or gDNA.

Study processing details: Researchers report that nucleated cell counts were estimated from reference gene primer amplification. The data were produced by immunoSEQ multiplex PCR, yet TCRdb's version contains in-frame clones alone and is incomplete. V and J calls and clone size are as listed in that table; D and trimming were resolved from the DNA. The sample shows around 300,000 clones, 87% of them seen only once. The CDR3 extends over 15 amino acids. V was pared by 3 bases and J by 5 bases, with 8 bases of the junction left unmatched. Germline V gives CDR1 KGHDR, CDR2 SFDVKD. The chain uses TRBV24-1 and TRBJ2-5, with 7 bases aligning to TRBD1. The sequenced material came from peripheral blood. This receptor was identified in a man aged 50-60 years with active or convalescent COVID-19. CDR3 nucleotide sequence: TGTGCCACCAGTGATCCGGAAGGGGGCCGGGAGACCCAGTACTTC. Amino acid sequence: CATSDPEGGRETQYF.